These T cell receptor beta chains were read from a single sample in a study of post-analysis software for immune sequencing data. TCRdb re-called the PCR reads through MiXCR, storing one row per CDR3 protein. The repertoire holds hundreds of thousands of distinct CDR3 sequences, 40% to 50% seen once, with about 1.5% in the top ten. The sample taken for sequencing was blood. The receptors shown here come from a girl between 5 and 17 years old with multiple sclerosis. Both conserved end residues are trimmed from each CDR3. A clone size is listed for some rows: how often the clone was seen (once, few, many), or a class if it is expanded.

TRBJ1-1	.	TRBV3-1	ASSQVRPAEAF
TRBJ2-5	.	TRBV29-1	SVVGTGFSETQY
TRBJ1-1	.	TRBV27	ASSAHRGVRNTEAF
TRBJ2-1	.	TRBV24-1	ATSDPGGASGSYEQF
TRBJ1-5	.	TRBV7-2	ASSSDWDQPQH
TRBJ2-3	.	TRBV20-1	SAQSGTDRKDTQY
TRBJ2-5	.	TRBV10-3	AISEGRQTGTQY
TRBJ1-5	.	TRBV15	ASGQGNQPQH
TRBJ2-3	few	TRBV4-2	ASSQPGLADTDTQY
TRBJ1-2	.	TRBV29-1	SVKGLDYGYT
TRBJ2-7	.	TRBV9	DSSLGGGPYEQY
TRBJ1-1	once	TRBV19	ASRQAVEAF
TRBJ2-3	few	TRBV7-3	ASSLTGGGTNTDTQY
TRBJ2-1	.	TRBV12-3/TRBV12-4	ASSWVGGEQF
TRBJ2-5	.	TRBV29-1	SVEATRQETQY
TRBJ1-4	.	TRBV12-3/TRBV12-4	ASRRDRGTNEKLF
TRBJ1-1	few	TRBV4-1	ASSLIGTTEAF
TRBJ2-5	.	TRBV29-1	SVEGTGGYETQY
TRBJ1-2	few	TRBV20-1	SALRGANYGYT
TRBJ2-7	few	TRBV5-1	ASSTGTAVESYEQY
TRBJ2-5	once	TRBV12-3/TRBV12-4	ATLKLGKTQY